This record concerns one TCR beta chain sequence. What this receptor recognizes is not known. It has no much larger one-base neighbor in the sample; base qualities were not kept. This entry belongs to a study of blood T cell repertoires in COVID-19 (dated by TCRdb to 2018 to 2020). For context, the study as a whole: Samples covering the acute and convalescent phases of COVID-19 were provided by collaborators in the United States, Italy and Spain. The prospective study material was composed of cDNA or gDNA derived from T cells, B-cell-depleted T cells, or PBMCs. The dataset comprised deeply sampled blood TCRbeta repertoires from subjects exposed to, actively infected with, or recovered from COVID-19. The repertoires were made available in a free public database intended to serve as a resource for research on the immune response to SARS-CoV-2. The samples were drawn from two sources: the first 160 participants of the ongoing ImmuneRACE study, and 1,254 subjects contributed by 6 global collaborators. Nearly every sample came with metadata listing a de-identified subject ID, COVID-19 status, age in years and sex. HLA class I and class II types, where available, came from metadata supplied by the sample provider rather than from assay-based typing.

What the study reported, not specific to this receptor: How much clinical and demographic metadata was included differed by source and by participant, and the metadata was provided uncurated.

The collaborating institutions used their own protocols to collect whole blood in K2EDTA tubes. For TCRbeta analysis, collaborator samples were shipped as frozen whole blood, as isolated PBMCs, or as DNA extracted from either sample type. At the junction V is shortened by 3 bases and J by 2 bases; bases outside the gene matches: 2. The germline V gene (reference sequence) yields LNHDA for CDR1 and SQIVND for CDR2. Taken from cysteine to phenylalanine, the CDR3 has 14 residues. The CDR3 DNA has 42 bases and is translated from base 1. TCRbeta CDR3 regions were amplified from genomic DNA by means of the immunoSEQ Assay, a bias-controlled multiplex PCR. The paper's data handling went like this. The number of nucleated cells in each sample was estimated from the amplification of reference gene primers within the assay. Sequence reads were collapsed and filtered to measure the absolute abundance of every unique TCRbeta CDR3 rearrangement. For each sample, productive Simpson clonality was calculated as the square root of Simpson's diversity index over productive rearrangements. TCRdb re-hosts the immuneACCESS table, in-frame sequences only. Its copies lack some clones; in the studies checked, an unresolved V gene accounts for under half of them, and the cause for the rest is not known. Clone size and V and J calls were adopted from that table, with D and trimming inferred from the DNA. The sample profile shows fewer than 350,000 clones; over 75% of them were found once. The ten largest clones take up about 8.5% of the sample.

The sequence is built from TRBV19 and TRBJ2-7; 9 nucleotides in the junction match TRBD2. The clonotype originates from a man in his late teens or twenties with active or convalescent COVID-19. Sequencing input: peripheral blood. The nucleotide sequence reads TGTGCCAGTAGTATGACTAGCGGAGCCTACGAGCAGTACTTC. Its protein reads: CASSMTSGAYEQYF.